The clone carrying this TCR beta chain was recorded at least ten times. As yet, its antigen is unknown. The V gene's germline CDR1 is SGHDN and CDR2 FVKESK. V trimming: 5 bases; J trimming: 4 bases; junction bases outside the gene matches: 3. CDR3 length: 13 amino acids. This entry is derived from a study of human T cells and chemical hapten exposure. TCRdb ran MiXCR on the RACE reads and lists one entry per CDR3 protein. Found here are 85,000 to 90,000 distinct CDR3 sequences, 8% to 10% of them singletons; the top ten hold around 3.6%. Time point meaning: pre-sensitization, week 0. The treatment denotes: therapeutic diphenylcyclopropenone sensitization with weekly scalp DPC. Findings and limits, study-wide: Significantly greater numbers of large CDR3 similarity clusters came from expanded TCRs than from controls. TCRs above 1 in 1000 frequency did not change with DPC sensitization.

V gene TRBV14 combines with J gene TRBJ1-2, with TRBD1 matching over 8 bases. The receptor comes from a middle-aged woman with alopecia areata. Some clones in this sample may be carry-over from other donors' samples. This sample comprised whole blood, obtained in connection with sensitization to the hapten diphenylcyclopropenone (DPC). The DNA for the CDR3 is TGTGCCAGCAGCGACAGGGGTTCCTATGGCTACACCTTC. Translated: CASSDRGSYGYTF.